These 32 T cell receptor beta chains share one sample of origin, sequenced in a study of identical twins. TCRdb fed the 5' RACE reads into MiXCR, producing one record per CDR3 protein. The sample includes 550,000 to 700,000 distinct CDR3 sequences, 21% of them seen just once. These data also featured in a second study, about T cells expressing NK-cell markers.

Sequenced: PBMCs. The receptors were gathered from a woman aged 18-29 years in good health.

This clonotype was counted a few times. This chain joins TRBV5-1 and TRBJ2-2, with TRBD2 as a possible D gene (6 bases). V dropped 5 bases and J dropped 7 bases, with 15 bases sitting between them. CDR3 length equals 14 residues. Germline V lookup: CDR1 SGHRS, CDR2 YFSETQ. The CDR3 DNA is TGCGCCAGCAGTTACGGAGGAGGGGACGGGGAGCTGTTTTTT. Its protein product is CASSYGGGDGELFF.

This rearrangement joins TRBV9 to TRBJ2-5; 10 positions match TRBD2. The CDR3 sequence is 16 residues long. The germline V gene has CDR1 SGDLS and CDR2 YYNGEE. The trim removed 0 bases at V and 5 bases at J, leaving 7 bases unmatched. CDR3: CASSVGLAGVGETQYF. The DNA of the CDR3 is TGTGCCAGCAGCGTAGGGCTAGCGGGAGTCGGGGAGACCCAGTACTTC.

This chain joins TRBV7-2 and TRBJ2-3, with D possibly called TRBD1 or TRBD2 (6 bases each). CDR1 is SGHTA, CDR2 FQGNSA, per germline. V dropped 5 bases and J dropped 4 bases, with 16 bases sitting between them. The length of the CDR3 is 15 residues. The CDR3 region has the DNA TGTGCCAGCAGCAGGGGGGCAACTAGAGCAGATACGCAGTATTTT. Translated: CASSRGATRADTQYF.

This clonotype was counted between two and nine times. The V call is TRBV5-1, the J call TRBJ2-1, with 7 positions matching TRBD1. CDR3 size: 13 residues. Trimming removed 5 bases from V and 9 bases from J; junction bases left unmatched: 8. Germline-derived CDR1 and CDR2 are SGHRS and YFSETQ. The CDR3 region has the DNA TGCGCCAGCAGACTGACACAGGGGATTGAGCAGTTCTTC. It is translated as CASRLTQGIEQFF. Supplemented by reference TRBV5-1 and TRBJ2-1, the full variable domain reads KAGVTQTPRYLIKTRGQQVTLSCSPISGHRSVSWYQQTPGQGLQFLFEYFSETQRNKGNFPGRFSGRQFSNSRSEMNVSTLELGDSALYLCASRLTQGIEQFFGPGTRLTVL.

This sequence joins TRBV10-3 and TRBJ1-2; 7 nucleotides align to TRBD1. Unmatched junction bases numbered 7, after V lost 4 bases and J lost 8 bases. The CDR3 consists of 13 residues. Germline CDR1 and CDR2: ENHRY and SYGVKD. The CDR3 protein is CAISAETGYGYTF. DNA for the CDR3: TGTGCCATCAGTGCGGAGACAGGGTACGGCTACACCTTC.

The chain links TRBV11-2 to TRBJ2-1; a possible D gene is TRBD1 (6 bases). The germline V gene encodes CDR1 SGHAT and CDR2 FQNNGV. The germline V and J ends were trimmed by 2 bases and 8 bases, with 25 bases remaining between them. CDR3 length equals 18 residues. This CDR3 is CASSLNRVTRTNNDEQFF. CDR3 bases: TGTGCCAGCAGCTTAAACAGGGTAACTAGGACAAACAATGATGAGCAGTTCTTC.

This clonotype was picked up a small number of times. The chain's CDR3 is CASSSPGGRGTEAFF. CDR3 sequence (DNA): TGTGCCAGCAGCTCCCCAGGAGGTAGAGGCACTGAAGCTTTCTTT. The genes are TRBV7-9 and TRBJ1-1; the D is unclear. V was clipped by 4 bases and J by 4 bases, with 16 bases between them. CDR3 size: 15 residues. Germline-derived CDR1 and CDR2 are SEHNR and FQNEAQ (reference sequence).

This CDR3 is CASSRTSGRANEQYF. In DNA, the CDR3 is TGTGCCAGCAGCCGAACTAGCGGGAGGGCGAATGAGCAGTACTTC. The J gene is TRBJ2-7, the V gene TRBV6-2 or TRBV6-3; the match to TRBD2 covers 13 bases. Germline CDR1 and CDR2: MNHEY and SVGEGT. V was pared by 6 bases and J by 7 bases, with 9 bases of the junction left unmatched. The CDR3 is 15 residues long.

This clonotype showed up many times. The V gene is TRBV3-1, the J gene TRBJ1-2; D is possibly TRBD1 (5 bases). The CDR3 extends over 13 amino acids. Germline V gives CDR1 LGHDT, CDR2 YNNKEL (reference sequence). The germline V and J ends were trimmed by 4 bases and 5 bases, with 11 bases remaining between them. In nucleotides, the CDR3 is TGTGCCAGCAGCCGGGGGTCGGGATATGGCTACACCTTC. Translation: CASSRGSGYGYTF. The full variable domain, with the rest looked up from reference TRBV3-1 and TRBJ1-2, is DTAVSQTPKYLVTQMGNDKSIKCEQNLGHDTMYWYKQDSKKFLKIMFSYNNKELIINETVPNRFSPKSPDKAHLNLHINSLELGDSAVYFCASSRGSGYGYTFGSGTRLTVV.

There are a few counts of this clonotype. The V call is TRBV3-1, the J call TRBJ2-7, with D perhaps TRBD1 (6 bases). This CDR3 spans 15 amino acids. V lost 3 bases and J 0 bases, leaving 12 bases between the germline ends. Germline V CDR1 and CDR2: LGHDT, YNNKEL (reference sequence). CDR3 sequence (DNA): TGTGCCAGCAGCCAGGGGACATCCGTCTCCTACGAGCAGTACTTC. This gives the protein CASSQGTSVSYEQYF.

The rearrangement joins TRBV3-1 to TRBJ2-1; D gene unclear. Deletions cut 1 base from V and 1 base from J, with 11 bases between. This CDR3 spans 16 amino acids. Germline V lookup: CDR1 LGHDT, CDR2 YNNKEL (reference sequence). In DNA, the CDR3 is TGTGCCAGCAGCCAAGCGGGTTTTCGGTCCTACAATGAGCAGTTCTTC. Protein product: CASSQAGFRSYNEQFF.

This clonotype was seen more than once but under ten times. V gene TRBV7-2 combines with J gene TRBJ1-2, with D uncertain. The CDR3 is 13 amino acids. CDR1 is SGHTA and CDR2 is FQGNSA in the germline V gene. The V and J ends lost 2 bases and 4 bases respectively, with 8 bases between them. CDR3 nucleotides: TGTGCCAGCAGCTTAAGCGGAAGCTATGGCTACACCTTC. It encodes CASSLSGSYGYTF. The full variable domain, with the rest looked up from reference TRBV7-2 and TRBJ1-2, is GAGVSQSPSNKVTEKGKDVELRCDPISGHTALYWYRQSLGQGLEFLIYFQGNSAPDKSGLPSDRFSAERTGGSVSTLTIQRTQQEDSAVYLCASSLSGSYGYTFGSGTRLTVV.

This clonotype was recorded a few times. The rearrangement uses TRBV4-1 and TRBJ1-2, with unresolved D. Germline lookup yields CDR1 MGHRA and CDR2 YSYEKL. This CDR3 is 11 amino acids long. Trimming removed 3 bases at V and 6 bases at J, with 5 bases between. This chain's CDR3 is CASSHANGYTF. The DNA of the CDR3 is TGCGCCAGCAGCCATGCCAATGGCTACACCTTC.

This clonotype was recorded at least ten times. The V call is TRBV29-1, the J call TRBJ1-1; D is unclear. Germline V lookup: CDR1 SQVTM, CDR2 ANQGSEA. V lost 4 bases, J lost 1 base, and 4 bases lay in between. The CDR3 sequence is 11 residues long. As DNA, the CDR3 is TGCAGCGTTGTAAGGAACACTGAAGCTTTCTTT. Residues: CSVVRNTEAFF.

This clonotype was counted a few times. The CDR3 DNA reads TGTGCCAGCAGTTTATCGGGACAGGGGCGCAATCAGCCCCAGCATTTT. It translates to CASSLSGQGRNQPQHF. This chain links TRBV12-3 or TRBV12-4 with TRBJ1-5, with 10 bases that match TRBD1. This CDR3 comprises 16 residues. The ends lost 2 bases at V and 2 bases at J; junction bases unmatched: 3.

This clonotype was recorded at least ten times. This chain uses TRBV12-3 or TRBV12-4 with TRBJ2-1; a weak D match, TRBD2 (5 bases). The CDR3 has 13 amino acids. The V end lost 6 bases, the J end lost 4 bases, and 10 bases lay between the germline ends. The CDR3 sequence: CASSRGLYNEQFF. Written as DNA, the CDR3 is TGTGCCAGCAGCAGAGGACTGTACAATGAGCAGTTCTTC.

The DNA for the CDR3 is TGTGCCAGCAGTTTAGATCCCAGGACTGAAGCTTTCTTT. It codes for CASSLDPRTEAFF. V gene TRBV12-3 or TRBV12-4 combines with J gene TRBJ1-1; D call uncertain. Trimming pared 1 base from V and 5 bases from J, leaving 8 bases between. The CDR3 totals 13 residues.

At least ten counts were recorded for this clonotype. The genes are TRBV2 and TRBJ1-1; D gene ambiguous. The CDR3 spans 12 residues. CDR1 and CDR2 (germline): SNHLY, FYNNEI. Trimming stripped 6 bases from V and 1 base from J, with 6 bases between. CDR3 sequence reads: CASRYGNTEAFF. In DNA, the CDR3 is TGTGCCAGCAGGTATGGGAACACTGAAGCTTTCTTT.

This rearrangement joins TRBV5-1 to TRBJ2-5, with D hard to call. V was shortened by 4 bases and J by 1 base, with 11 bases between the two germline ends. This CDR3 contains 14 residues. The germline V gene has CDR1 SGHRS and CDR2 YFSETQ. Here the CDR3 reads CASSIDEIQETQYF. The CDR3 DNA follows: TGCGCCAGCAGCATAGACGAGATCCAAGAGACCCAGTACTTC.

This clonotype turned up a few times. The V call is TRBV7-8, the J call TRBJ2-3; D remains ambiguous. V was trimmed by 3 bases and J by 1 base, leaving 8 bases between them. The CDR3 has 14 amino acids. Germline V CDR1 and CDR2: SGHVS, FQNEAQ. This chain's CDR3 is CASSLDHGTDTQYF. The CDR3 DNA sequence: TGTGCCAGCAGCTTGGACCACGGCACAGATACGCAGTATTTT.

The J gene is TRBJ1-2, the V gene TRBV29-1, with D unresolved. The CDR3 loop spans 14 amino acids. The germline gives CDR1 SQVTM, CDR2 ANQGSEA. The CDR3: CGAVVGFSHYGYTF. DNA of the CDR3: TGCGGAGCCGTTGTGGGGTTCTCACACTATGGCTACACCTTC.

The V gene is TRBV4-2, the J gene TRBJ2-3, with D possibly being TRBD1 or TRBD2 (5 bases each). V gave up 5 bases and J gave up 5 bases, with 17 bases separating them. The CDR3 has 15 amino acids. Germline CDR1 is LGHNA and CDR2 is YNFKEQ. The CDR3 reads CASSFTRERGDTQYF. The CDR3 DNA follows: TGTGCCAGCAGCTTCACCAGGGAGAGGGGAGATACGCAGTATTTT.

V and J are TRBV20-1 and TRBJ2-5; no clear D. The CDR3 totals 14 residues. Germline V gene data show CDR1 as DFQATT and CDR2 as SNEGSKA (reference sequence). The V gene lost 0 bases and the J gene lost 4 bases, with 12 bases spanning the gap. CDR3 in amino acids: CSARDGLGRETQYF. The CDR3 nucleotides are TGCAGTGCTAGAGACGGTCTGGGAAGAGAGACCCAGTACTTC.

V and J are TRBV20-1 and TRBJ1-2; a possible D gene is TRBD1 (5 bases). Germline V lookup: CDR1 DFQATT, CDR2 SNEGSKA (reference sequence). V was cut by 6 bases and J by 6 bases, with 20 bases left in between. The CDR3 length is 14 residues. In DNA form, the CDR3 reads TGCAGTGCGGAGCGGGTGACAGTTCGGCATGGCTACACCTTC. It encodes CSAERVTVRHGYTF.

The V call is TRBV25-1, the J call TRBJ2-5; tentatively, D is TRBD1 or TRBD2 (5 bases each). This CDR3 is built from 16 residues. Germline values: CDR1 MGHDK, CDR2 SYGVNS. The ends were cut back, 3 bases at V and 5 bases at J, with 19 bases in the middle. CDR3 protein: CASSEGTGPLRETQYF. CDR3 DNA: TGTGCCAGCAGTGAGGGAACGGGACCCTTGAGGGAGACCCAGTACTTC.

This clonotype came up a few times. Relative to the germline gene, one junction end is altered; a read error may explain this. This chain joins TRBV12-3 or TRBV12-4 and TRBJ2-7; 11 bases are a match to TRBD2. This CDR3 contains 15 residues. The CDR3 DNA reads TGTGCCAGCAGTGTAGCGGGAGGGGGCTCCTACGAGCAGTACTTC. Residues: CASSVAGGGSYEQYF.

The CDR3 loop is CASSFSLFGELFF. In DNA, the CDR3 is TGTGCCAGCAGCTTTTCCCTTTTCGGGGAGCTGTTTTTT. The chain links TRBV7-9 to TRBJ2-2; D is unresolved. The CDR3 consists of 13 residues. Germline-derived CDR1 and CDR2 are SEHNR and FQNEAQ (reference sequence). Trimming removed 3 bases from V and 7 bases from J, with 9 bases in between.

This clonotype was seen a few times. The V and J genes are TRBV29-1 and TRBJ2-5; D perhaps matches TRBD1 (6 bases). V gave up 4 bases and J gave up 1 base, with 16 bases separating them. This CDR3 spans 15 amino acids. Germline CDR1 SQVTM, CDR2 ANQGSEA. CDR3 nucleotide sequence: TGCAGCGTTGCTTTAAGGACAGAGGCCCAAGAGACCCAGTACTTC. Amino acid sequence: CSVALRTEAQETQYF.

This clonotype occurred a few times. V and J are TRBV24-1 and TRBJ2-3; D uncertain. This CDR3 spans 13 amino acids. The germline V and J ends were trimmed by 1 base and 6 bases, with 7 bases remaining between them. CDR1 is KGHDR and CDR2 is SFDVKD in the germline V gene. CDR3 amino acids: CATSDLARDTQYF. In nucleotides, the CDR3 is TGTGCCACCAGTGATTTAGCCCGGGATACGCAGTATTTT.

This rearrangement joins TRBV2 to TRBJ1-2; D might be TRBD1 (6 bases). Trimming shortened V by 5 bases and J by 2 bases, and 15 bases separated the two germline ends. The CDR3 length is 15 residues. Per germline, CDR1 SNHLY and CDR2 FYNNEI. CDR3 residues: CASSLQGNENYGYTF. CDR3 nucleotides: TGTGCCAGCAGTTTACAGGGAAATGAGAACTATGGCTACACCTTC.

This chain uses TRBV6-5 with TRBJ2-1; 10 positions match TRBD2. V was pared by 2 bases and J by 2 bases, with 6 bases of the junction left unmatched. CDR1 is MNHEY and CDR2 is SVGAGI in the germline V gene. CDR3 size: 17 residues. Here the CDR3 DNA reads TGTGCCAGCAGTTACAGTTCGCTAGCGGGAGCCTACAATGAGCAGTTCTTC. This encodes CASSYSSLAGAYNEQFF.

V and J are TRBV24-1 and TRBJ1-1; tentative D call: TRBD1 (5 bases). V was pared by 7 bases and J by 0 bases, with 11 bases between. CDR1 and CDR2 from the germline V gene are KGHDR and SFDVKD. The CDR3 covers 14 residues. CDR3 region: CATSNRGLNTEAFF. The DNA of the CDR3 is TGTGCCACCAGCAATCGGGGCTTGAACACTGAAGCTTTCTTT.